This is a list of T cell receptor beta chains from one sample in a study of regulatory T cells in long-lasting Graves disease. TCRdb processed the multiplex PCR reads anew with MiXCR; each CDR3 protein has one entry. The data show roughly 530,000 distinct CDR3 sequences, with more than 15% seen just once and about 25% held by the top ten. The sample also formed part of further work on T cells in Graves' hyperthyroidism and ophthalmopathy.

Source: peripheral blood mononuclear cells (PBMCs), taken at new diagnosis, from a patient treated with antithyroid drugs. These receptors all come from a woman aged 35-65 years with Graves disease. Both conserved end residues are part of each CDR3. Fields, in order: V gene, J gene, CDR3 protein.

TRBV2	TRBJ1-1	CASGPGQGNTEAFF
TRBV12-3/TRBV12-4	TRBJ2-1	CASSSPSYNEQFF
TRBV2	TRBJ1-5	CASSDQGNSNQPQHF
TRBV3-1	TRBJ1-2	CASSQDPDRRRGYTF
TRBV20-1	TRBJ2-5	CSAPSPSFAGTQYF
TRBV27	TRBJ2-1	CASSFRRTYNEQFF
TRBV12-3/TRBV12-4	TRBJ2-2	CASSFASGGAGELFF
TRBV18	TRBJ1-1	CASSSVATTEAFF
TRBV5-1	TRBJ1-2	CASSGRTGRSNYGYTF
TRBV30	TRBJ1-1	CAWRAGGWGTEAFF
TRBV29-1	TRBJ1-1	CSARDLQNTEAFF
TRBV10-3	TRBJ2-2	CASLRDTANTGELFF
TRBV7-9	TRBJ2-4	CASSHDTANIQYF